The 23 T cell receptor beta chains listed next were all sequenced from one sample in a study of pediatric ulcerative colitis. The rectum was sampled with one to two pinch biopsies at colonoscopy. The repertoire was sequenced with immunoSEQ multiplex PCR; TCRdb's copy has only in-frame clones and lacks some. The sample contains 30,000 to 40,000 clones, roughly 82% of which appear only once. The sample comprised gut tissue. These receptors all stem from a boy aged 5-17 years with severe ulcerative colitis.

CDR3 bases: TGTGCCAGCACCGAGGAGAAACGACAGTCACAGTTCTTC. Its translation: CASTEEKRQSQFF. The genes are TRBV28 and TRBJ2-1; possibly TRBD1 for D (5 bases). Between the trimmed V and J ends, which lost 7 bases and 13 bases, there was a span of 20 bases. Germline V CDR1 and CDR2: MDHEN, SYDVKM. This CDR3 spans 13 amino acids.

The rearrangement links TRBV7-8 to TRBJ1-1, with a tentative D call TRBD1 (5 bases). V lost 3 bases, J lost 7 bases, and 6 bases lay in between. Germline values: CDR1 SGHVS, CDR2 FQNEAQ. CDR3 length equals 11 residues. The CDR3 loop is CASSLRGEAFF. The CDR3 nucleotides are TGTGCCAGCAGCTTGAGGGGTGAAGCTTTCTTT. Looking up the rest from reference TRBV7-8 and TRBJ1-1 gives the full variable domain: GAGVSQSPRYKVAKRGQDVALRCDPISGHVSLFWYQQALGQGPEFLTYFQNEAQLDKSGLPSDRFFAERPEGSVSTLKIQRTQQEDSAVYLCASSLRGEAFFGQGTRLTVV.

In this sample, this clone turned up once. This chain connects TRBV29-1 to TRBJ2-7; D is possibly TRBD1 (5 bases). V lost 6 bases, J lost 0 bases, and 15 bases lay in between. CDR1 and CDR2 from the germline V gene are SQVTM and ANQGSEA. This CDR3 is 14 amino acids long. The chain's CDR3 is CSVNGGHSSYEQYF. The CDR3 coding sequence is TGCAGCGTCAATGGCGGACACAGCTCCTACGAGCAGTACTTC.

The V gene is TRBV25-1, the J gene TRBJ1-6; 7 nucleotides match TRBD1. There are 15 residues in the CDR3. Germline CDR1 is MGHDK and CDR2 is SYGVNS. The junction had 9 bases not matched to a gene; V was cut back by 6 bases and J by 7 bases. CDR3 DNA sequence: TGTGCCAGCAGCGTACCCGGACAGGTGAATTCACCCCTCCACTTT. This codes for CASSVPGQVNSPLHF. The full variable domain, its missing parts supplied by reference TRBV25-1 and TRBJ1-6, is EADIYQTPRYLVIGTGKKITLECSQTMGHDKMYWYQQDPGMELHLIHYSYGVNSTEKGDLSSESTVSRIRTEHFPLTLESARPSHTSQYLCASSVPGQVNSPLHFGNGTRLTVT.

The V and J genes are TRBV12-5 and TRBJ1-5, with D unclear. This CDR3 is 12 amino acids long. Between the trimmed V and J ends, which lost 6 bases and 4 bases, there was a span of 7 bases. CDR1 is LGHNT and CDR2 is FRNRAP in the germline V gene. The CDR3 bases are TGTGCTAGTGGAAATACTAATCAGCCCCAGCATTTT. It specifies CASGNTNQPQHF.

V and J are TRBV28 and TRBJ2-2; tentative D call: TRBD1 (6 bases). CDR3 length equals 16 residues. V was pared by 3 bases and J by 1 base, with 12 bases between. Germline-derived CDR1 and CDR2 are MDHEN and SYDVKM. CDR3 DNA: TGTGCCAGCAGTTTTCACAGGGCGGGGAACACCGGGGAGCTGTTTTTT. Its protein is CASSFHRAGNTGELFF.

The rearrangement uses TRBV2 and TRBJ2-1, with 8 positions matching TRBD1. The CDR3 loop spans 17 amino acids. The V segment lost 3 bases and the J segment 4 bases; nucleotides outside the gene matches: 11. Germline CDR1 is SNHLY and CDR2 is FYNNEI. The CDR3 bases are TGTGCCAGCAGTGAGAATCCGGACAGGGTCGTGTACAATGAGCAGTTCTTC. As protein: CASSENPDRVVYNEQFF.

The CDR3: CASSSPGTGVFTGELFF. The CDR3 DNA follows: TGCGCCAGCAGCTCTCCGGGGACAGGGGTGTTCACCGGGGAGCTGTTTTTT. This chain links TRBV5-1 with TRBJ2-2; TRBD1 matches at 10 bases. The junction had 9 bases not matched to a gene; V was cut back by 3 bases and J by 4 bases. CDR1 SGHRS and CDR2 YFSETQ come from the germline V gene. The CDR3 totals 17 residues. The variable domain in full, with the rest retrieved from reference TRBV5-1 and TRBJ2-2, is KAGVTQTPRYLIKTRGQQVTLSCSPISGHRSVSWYQQTPGQGLQFLFEYFSETQRNKGNFPGRFSGRQFSNSRSEMNVSTLELGDSALYLCASSSPGTGVFTGELFFGEGSRLTVL.

This rearrangement joins TRBV7-3 to TRBJ2-7; no firm D call. V was cut by 5 bases and J by 3 bases, with 14 bases left in between. Germline V lookup: CDR1 SGHTA, CDR2 FQGTGA. The CDR3 consists of 14 residues. As DNA, the CDR3 is TGTGCCAGCAGCCCCGACGCCGCTGGCTACGAGCAGTACTTC. As protein: CASSPDAAGYEQYF.

V gene TRBV28 combines with J gene TRBJ2-1; D unresolved. Germline assignment: CDR1 MDHEN and CDR2 SYDVKM. The CDR3 consists of 16 residues. V lost 5 bases, J lost 8 bases, and 22 bases lay in between. CDR3 amino acids: CASSPLTRLTRDEQFF. The CDR3 DNA follows: TGTGCCAGCAGTCCCCTGACACGTCTAACCCGCGATGAGCAGTTCTTC.

The chain has TRBV7-2 and TRBJ1-1; the D is unclear. This CDR3 has 14 residues. CDR1 is SGHTA, CDR2 FQGNSA, per germline. V dropped 3 bases and J dropped 0 bases, with 8 bases sitting between them. The CDR3 DNA is TGTGCCAGCAGCTTCCTAGGACTGAACACTGAAGCTTTCTTT. Translating gives CASSFLGLNTEAFF. Together with reference TRBV7-2 and TRBJ1-1, the CDR3 gives the full variable domain: GAGVSQSPSNKVTEKGKDVELRCDPISGHTALYWYRQSLGQGLEFLIYFQGNSAPDKSGLPSDRFSAERTGGSVSTLTIQRTQQEDSAVYLCASSFLGLNTEAFFGQGTRLTVV.

V gene TRBV4-1 combines with J gene TRBJ1-2, with TRBD1 matching over 9 bases. V was pared by 1 base and J by 2 bases, with 5 bases of the junction left unmatched. The germline CDR1 and CDR2 sequences are MGHRA and YSYEKL. This CDR3 comprises 16 residues. CDR3 amino acids: CASSQGRTGVNYGYTF. Written as DNA, the CDR3 is TGCGCCAGCAGCCAAGGCCGGACAGGGGTAAACTATGGCTACACCTTC.

The gene calls are TRBV29-1 and TRBJ1-1; 11 positions match TRBD1. In germline, CDR1 is SQVTM, CDR2 ANQGSEA. J was trimmed by 4 bases and V by 7 bases; bases with no gene match: 11. This CDR3 is built from 15 residues. The CDR3 coding sequence is TGCAGCGGTGAGAAGGGGACAGGGGGTATCACTGAAGCTTTCTTT. Translating it yields CSGEKGTGGITEAFF.

This clone was recorded a few times. V and J are TRBV2 and TRBJ2-5; 8 bases map to TRBD2. The CDR3 runs 13 residues. The germline CDR1 and CDR2 sequences are SNHLY and FYNNEI. J was trimmed by 5 bases and V by 7 bases; bases with no gene match: 6. The CDR3 nucleotides read TGTGCCAGCATTCGGGGGGGCCGGGAGACCCAGTACTTC. Its protein product is CASIRGGRETQYF.

In nucleotides, the CDR3 is TGTGCCAGCACCAAAAATTGGGCGGTGAACACTGAAGCTTTCTTT. This sequence encodes CASTKNWAVNTEAFF. The V gene is TRBV7-8, the J gene TRBJ1-1; D gene ambiguous. The CDR3 length is 15 residues. Per the germline V gene, CDR1 is SGHVS and CDR2 is FQNEAQ. V was cut by 7 bases and J by 0 bases, with 15 bases left in between.

This clone was seen only once. The J gene is TRBJ2-6, the V gene TRBV2; 10 bases line up with TRBD1. CDR1 is SNHLY, CDR2 FYNNEI, per germline. The J segment lost 0 bases and the V segment lost 10 bases, leaving 12 bases of the junction unmatched. This CDR3 has 18 amino acids. CDR3 DNA sequence: TGTGCCACCGACCCCGGGACAGGGGCCCTCTCTGGGGCCAACGTCCTGACTTTC. Its translation: CATDPGTGALSGANVLTF.

This chain joins TRBV19 and TRBJ1-6; D gene unclear. The V gene's germline CDR1 is LNHDA and CDR2 SQIVND (reference sequence). V lost 0 bases, J lost 0 bases, and 6 bases lay in between. The CDR3 spans 16 residues. CDR3 region: CASSIEASSYNSPLHF. The CDR3 DNA is TGTGCCAGTAGTATAGAGGCGAGCTCCTATAATTCACCCCTCCACTTT.

DNA of the CDR3: TGTGCCAGCAGTTTCGATTTGAACACTGAAGCTTTCTTT. This codes for CASSFDLNTEAFF. V and J are TRBV28 and TRBJ1-1; D remains unclear. The CDR3 is 13 amino acids. Germline V gene sequence: CDR1 MDHEN, CDR2 SYDVKM. V lost 3 bases and J 0 bases, leaving 5 bases between the germline ends.

The J gene is TRBJ2-5, the V gene TRBV4-2, with 10 bases aligning to TRBD2. Per the germline V gene, CDR1 is LGHNA and CDR2 is YNFKEQ. The CDR3 contains 16 residues. With V trimmed by 0 bases and J by 4 bases, 5 bases remained unmatched. Here the CDR3 DNA reads TGTGCCAGCAGCCAAGATGGTAGCGGGGGGTTAGAGACCCAGTACTTC. Translating gives CASSQDGSGGLETQYF.

The CDR3 spells CASSTQRGLLDTEAFF. In nucleotides, the CDR3 is TGTGCCAGTAGTACTCAAAGGGGGCTCCTCGACACTGAAGCTTTCTTT. The chain combines TRBV19 with TRBJ1-1; 7 bases match TRBD1. The CDR3 is made up of 16 amino acids. Germline V gives CDR1 LNHDA, CDR2 SQIVND (reference sequence). V lost 4 bases to trimming and J lost 3 bases; unmatched junction nucleotides: 11.

V usage is TRBV10-1 and J usage is TRBJ2-2; the match to TRBD1 covers 8 bases. The germline CDR1 and CDR2 sequences are WNHNN and SYGVQD (reference sequence). The trim removed 5 bases at V and 4 bases at J, leaving 3 bases unmatched. The CDR3 is made up of 14 amino acids. The CDR3 loop reads CASSQGAGTGELFF. The CDR3 bases are TGCGCCAGCAGTCAGGGGGCAGGCACCGGGGAGCTGTTTTTT.

This clone showed up just a few times. The chain employs TRBV30 and TRBJ1-2; the D gene is possibly TRBD1 (6 bases). Trimming pared 4 bases from V and 7 bases from J, leaving 16 bases between. The CDR3 contains 13 residues. Germline assignment: CDR1 GTSNPN and CDR2 SVGIG (reference sequence). The CDR3 loop reads CAWMGARWGGYTF. The DNA of the CDR3 is TGTGCCTGGATGGGGGCCCGCTGGGGTGGCTACACCTTC.

The V and J genes are TRBV11-2 and TRBJ2-1; D gene ambiguous. CDR1 is SGHAT, CDR2 FQNNGV, per germline. This CDR3 is built from 13 residues. The ends were cut back, 5 bases at V and 10 bases at J, with 15 bases in the middle. The CDR3, as DNA: TGTGCCAGCAGCCCTGGTAGTGCGGCCGAGCAGTTCTTC. This translates into CASSPGSAAEQFF.